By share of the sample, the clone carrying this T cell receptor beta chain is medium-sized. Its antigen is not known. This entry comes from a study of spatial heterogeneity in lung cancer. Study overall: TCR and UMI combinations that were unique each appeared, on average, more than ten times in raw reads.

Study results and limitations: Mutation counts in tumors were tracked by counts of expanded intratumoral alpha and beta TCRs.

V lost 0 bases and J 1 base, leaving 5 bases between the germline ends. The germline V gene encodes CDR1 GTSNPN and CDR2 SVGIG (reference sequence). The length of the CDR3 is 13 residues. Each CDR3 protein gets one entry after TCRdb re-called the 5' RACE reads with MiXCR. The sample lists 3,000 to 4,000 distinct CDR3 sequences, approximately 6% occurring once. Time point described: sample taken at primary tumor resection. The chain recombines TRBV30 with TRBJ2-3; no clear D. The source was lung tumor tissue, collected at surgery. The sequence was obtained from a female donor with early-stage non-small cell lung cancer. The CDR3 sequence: CAWSVTGTDTQYF. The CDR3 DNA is TGTGCCTGGAGTGTAACGGGCACAGATACGCAGTATTTT.